There are a few counts of the clone carrying this TCR beta chain. Profiled with immunoSEQ multiplex PCR; TCRdb holds only in-frame clones, not every one. Of approximately 73,000 clones in the sample, 93% were seen once. The sample is drawn from a study of technical replicates of blood from a few donors. Per the germline V gene, CDR1 is WNHNN and CDR2 is SYGVQD (reference sequence). The length of the CDR3 is 15 residues. The ends lost 6 bases at V and 1 base at J; junction bases unmatched: 5. This chain connects TRBV10-1 to TRBJ1-1; 10 positions match TRBD1. The sequencing input was T cells isolated from PBMCs. The origin of this receptor is a human donor in good health. The CDR3 loop is CASSWDRGANTEAFF. The CDR3 DNA follows: TGCGCCAGCAGCTGGGACAGGGGTGCGAACACTGAAGCTTTCTTT.